The clone carrying this TCR beta chain has at least ten counts. What it binds is not known. The time point was: newly diagnosed GD, antithyroid drugs for less than 3 months. There was RNA extracted from PBMCs, and the TCR library was made from it. This sample is drawn from a study of regulatory T cells in long-lasting Graves disease. The wider study: Antithyroid drug exposure in newly diagnosed Graves' patients had lasted under 3 months. Study outcomes and limitations: Sample size was small, which may have lowered accuracy. Favored usage of TRBV28, TRBJ1-2 and TRBJ2-5 was recorded in persistent disease.

The J segment lost 3 bases and the V segment lost 4 bases, leaving 9 bases of the junction unmatched. The germline gives CDR1 MDHEN, CDR2 SYDVKM. CDR3 length: 16 amino acids. Researchers made TCR beta libraries by using iRepertoire HTBI primers and running Arm-PCR on CDR3 regions. TCRdb re-called the multiplex PCR reads through MiXCR, storing one row per CDR3 protein. The sample has 400,000 to 500,000 distinct CDR3 sequences, roughly 15% seen once. Another study also made use of these data, one on T cells in Graves' hyperthyroidism and ophthalmopathy. As that study records: No ophthalmopathy progression within 18 months constituted stable Graves' hyperthyroidism.

This chain connects TRBV28 to TRBJ2-7; 10 nucleotides match TRBD1. Sequenced here: peripheral blood mononuclear cells (PBMCs), sampled at new diagnosis, from a patient treated with antithyroid drugs. This TCR derives from a woman in her forties or fifties with Graves disease. The CDR3 sequence: CASSSTRQGAIYEQYF. The CDR3, as DNA: TGTGCCAGCAGTTCAACCAGACAGGGGGCTATCTACGAGCAGTACTTC.